This T cell receptor beta chain was sequenced during a study of control samples from healthy donors and cancer patients. The CDR3 runs 16 residues. CDR1 and CDR2 (germline): LNHDA, SQIVND (reference sequence). V was shortened by 2 bases and J by 3 bases, with 17 bases between the two germline ends. TCRdb's copy holds only in-frame clones and misses some; the assay was immunoSEQ multiplex PCR. Seen here are 140,000 or so clones, roughly 90% observed once, and the top ten hold 4.9%. Sequencing was carried out using blood. This receptor was obtained from a man aged 25 to 40 in good health. The chain has TRBV19 and TRBJ2-7; TRBD1 is a possible D gene (5 bases). CDR3 DNA: TGTGCCAGTAGTATATTTGCAGGCCTAGGGGACTACGAGCAGTACTTC. Its translation is CASSIFAGLGDYEQYF.